These 30 T cell receptor beta chains originate from one sample sequenced in a study of blood T cell repertoires in COVID-19 (dated by TCRdb to about 2020). The library was prepared using the immunoSEQ multiplex PCR assay. Here the immuneACCESS table is served through TCRdb, limited to in-frame sequences with V and J called. Missing clones are a known gap in these copies; in checked studies unresolved V genes cover under half, and the rest lacks a known reason. The sample has 100,000 or so clones on record, around 87% of them singletons. The leading ten clones occupy around 10% of the sample. Sequenced: peripheral blood. The receptors come from a woman in her 30s with acute or convalescent COVID-19.

This rearrangement joins TRBV2 to TRBJ1-2; D perhaps matches TRBD1 (5 bases). This CDR3 has 14 amino acids. The V gene's germline CDR1 is SNHLY and CDR2 FYNNEI. Trimming pared 8 bases from V and 3 bases from J, leaving 16 bases between. For the CDR3, the DNA is TGTGCCAGCCGGTTGAGGGGCGGGGACTATGGCTACACCTTC. As protein: CASRLRGGDYGYTF.

The rearrangement joins TRBV7-8 to TRBJ2-7; 8 bases map to TRBD1. This CDR3 has 14 residues. Trimming at V came to 1 base and at J to 4 bases, leaving 3 bases not matched to a gene. Germline V lookup: CDR1 SGHVS, CDR2 FQNEAQ. The CDR3 nucleotides are TGTGCCAGCAGCTTAGACAGGGGGATATACGAGCAGTACTTC. Encoded protein: CASSLDRGIYEQYF.

This clone was detected once. V usage is TRBV9 and J usage is TRBJ1-4; 9 bases match TRBD1. The CDR3 totals 18 residues. The junction had 12 bases not matched to a gene; V was cut back by 4 bases and J by 2 bases. The germline V gene has CDR1 SGDLS and CDR2 YYNGEE. The CDR3 reads CASSPGGQGWATNEKLFF. The DNA of the CDR3 is TGTGCCAGCAGCCCCGGGGGACAGGGATGGGCTACTAATGAAAAACTGTTTTTT.

This clone was recorded a few times. Written as DNA, the CDR3 is TGTGCCAGCAGTTACGCGGGATGGGGGCAGTACTTC. It is translated as CASSYAGWGQYF. This chain links TRBV6-2 or TRBV6-3 with TRBJ2-7, with D perhaps matching TRBD2 (6 bases). The V and J ends lost 2 bases and 9 bases respectively, with 11 bases between them. The germline CDR1 and CDR2 sequences are MNHEY and SVGEGT. This CDR3 comprises 12 residues.

The genes are TRBV19 and TRBJ2-1; 15 positions match TRBD2. The CDR3 loop spans 16 amino acids. V shed 6 bases, J shed 7 bases, and the junction held 7 bases outside the gene matches. Germline CDR1 is LNHDA and CDR2 is SQIVND (reference sequence). The CDR3 nucleotides read TGTGCCAGTAGGCGGACTAGCGGGGGGGCTCGGAATGAGCAGTTCTTC. It yields the protein CASRRTSGGARNEQFF. Full variable domain (outside the CDR3, taken from reference TRBV19 and TRBJ2-1): DGGITQSPKYLFRKEGQNVTLSCEQNLNHDAMYWYRQDPGQGLRLIYYSQIVNDFQKGDIAEGYSVSREKKESFPLTVTSAQKNPTAFYLCASRRTSGGARNEQFFGPGTRLTVL.

The CDR3 sequence: CAWSVGTEFGQPQHF. CDR3 nucleotides: TGTGCCTGGAGTGTAGGGACAGAGTTTGGGCAGCCCCAGCATTTT. The chain has TRBV30 and TRBJ1-5, with 7 bases matching TRBD1. The CDR3 loop spans 15 amino acids. Trimming removed 0 bases from V and 7 bases from J; junction bases left unmatched: 9. Germline loops: CDR1 GTSNPN, CDR2 SVGIG (reference sequence).

V and J are TRBV4-1 and TRBJ1-1; possibly TRBD1 for D (6 bases). This CDR3 comprises 17 residues. The germline V gene has CDR1 MGHRA and CDR2 YSYEKL. V was shortened by 0 bases and J by 1 base, with 15 bases between the two germline ends. For the CDR3, the DNA is TGCGCCAGCAGCCAAGATCTAGCAGGACAGAAGAACACTGAAGCTTTCTTT. Protein sequence: CASSQDLAGQKNTEAFF.

The chain uses TRBV20-1 and TRBJ1-1; no clear D gene. The length of the CDR3 is 11 residues. The germline V gene has CDR1 DFQATT and CDR2 SNEGSKA (reference sequence). V gave up 6 bases and J gave up 6 bases, with 11 bases separating them. The CDR3 here is CSAQTRSEAFF. Written as DNA, the CDR3 is TGCAGTGCCCAAACTAGGTCTGAAGCTTTCTTT.

This chain joins TRBV7-3 and TRBJ2-1; D is uncertain. This CDR3 is 13 amino acids long. Trimming stripped 0 bases from V and 4 bases from J, with 4 bases between. Germline V CDR1 and CDR2: SGHTA, FQGTGA. This chain's CDR3 is CASSLTRYNEQFF. Here the CDR3 DNA reads TGTGCCAGCAGCTTAACTCGTTACAATGAGCAGTTCTTC.

V is TRBV6-5 and J is TRBJ1-5; weak D call: TRBD1 (5 bases). CDR1 MNHEY and CDR2 SVGAGI come from the germline V gene. This CDR3 is built from 14 residues. Trimming took off 6 bases at V and 0 bases at J, with 9 bases between the two ends. CDR3 sequence (DNA): TGTGCCAGCAGACCCAGGGATAGCAATCAGCCCCAGCATTTT. Translating it yields CASRPRDSNQPQHF.

DNA for the CDR3: TGCGCCAGCAGCTTGGATGCGGGGAAAAATGGCTACACCTTC. Encoded protein: CASSLDAGKNGYTF. The chain uses TRBV5-1 and TRBJ1-2; no reliable D call. Germline CDR1 and CDR2: SGHRS and YFSETQ. There are 14 residues in the CDR3. Trimming removed 0 bases from V and 6 bases from J, with 12 bases in between.

V is TRBV30 and J is TRBJ1-2, with 9 nucleotides matching TRBD1. J was trimmed by 6 bases and V by 3 bases; bases with no gene match: 8. CDR3 length equals 14 residues. CDR1 and CDR2 (germline): GTSNPN, SVGIG (reference sequence). CDR3 sequence: CAWSPGQGVDGYTF. CDR3 coding DNA: TGTGCCTGGAGCCCGGGACAGGGAGTGGATGGCTACACCTTC.

The chain uses TRBV6-1 and TRBJ1-1; D is uncertain. Germline V gene sequence: CDR1 MNHNS, CDR2 SASEGT. This CDR3 spans 13 amino acids. The V and J ends lost 3 bases and 3 bases respectively, with 8 bases between them. The CDR3 here is CASSDDGDTEAFF. CDR3 coding DNA: TGTGCCAGCAGTGACGACGGGGACACTGAAGCTTTCTTT.

The chain recombines TRBV14 with TRBJ2-1; tentatively, D is TRBD1 (5 bases). Germline loops: CDR1 SGHDN, CDR2 FVKESK. Between the trimmed V and J ends, which lost 4 bases and 7 bases, there was a span of 11 bases. The CDR3 totals 13 residues. The CDR3 sequence is CASSLWGVNEQFF. Written as DNA, the CDR3 is TGTGCCAGCAGCCTCTGGGGCGTTAATGAGCAGTTCTTC. The complete variable domain, with remaining parts taken from reference TRBV14 and TRBJ2-1, reads EAGVTQFPSHSVIEKGQTVTLRCDPISGHDNLYWYRRVMGKEIKFLLHFVKESKQDESGMPNNRFLAERTGGTYSTLKVQPAELEDSGVYFCASSLWGVNEQFFGPGTRLTVL.

The V and J genes are TRBV7-3 and TRBJ1-1, with 9 bases lining up with TRBD1. CDR1 and CDR2 from the germline V gene are SGHTA and FQGTGA. J lost 4 bases, V lost 5 bases, and 8 bases had no gene match. CDR3 size: 15 residues. CDR3 in DNA: TGTGCCAGCAGCGCCGAAGGACAGGGGAGCACTGAAGCTTTCTTT. This sequence encodes CASSAEGQGSTEAFF.

The chain is built from TRBV2 and TRBJ1-2; D possibly corresponds to TRBD1 (6 bases). The CDR3 consists of 12 residues. CDR1 and CDR2 (germline): SNHLY, FYNNEI. V was trimmed by 7 bases and J by 4 bases, leaving 10 bases between them. The DNA of the CDR3 is TGTGCCAGCAATCAGGGGCCCTATGGCTACACCTTC. As protein: CASNQGPYGYTF.

This chain links TRBV21-1 with TRBJ2-4; the table's D call, TRBD1, was not checked against the DNA. TRBV21-1 is labeled a pseudogene. The CDR3 is made up of 16 amino acids. The CDR3 nucleotides read TGTGCCAGCAGCAGATGGGACAGGCTAGCCAAAAACATTCAGTACTTC. Its protein product is CASSRWDRLAKNIQYF.

The rearrangement uses TRBV27 and TRBJ1-5; the match to TRBD1 covers 7 bases. The trim removed 6 bases at V and 7 bases at J, leaving 18 bases unmatched. Germline CDR1 MNHEY, CDR2 SMNVEV (reference sequence). There are 17 residues in the CDR3. The CDR3 loop is CASSPVPADRFIQPQHF. The CDR3 DNA is TGTGCCAGCAGCCCCGTTCCCGCGGACAGGTTTATACAGCCCCAGCATTTT.

The V call is TRBV4-2, the J call TRBJ1-5, with D unresolved. The CDR3 consists of 15 residues. The ends were cut back, 6 bases at V and 3 bases at J, with 15 bases in the middle. Looked up from germline, CDR1 is LGHNA and CDR2 is YNFKEQ. The CDR3 DNA is TGTGCCAGCAGTCATATAGGACTTCCCAATCAGCCCCAGCATTTT. Protein product: CASSHIGLPNQPQHF.

V usage is TRBV11-2 and J usage is TRBJ2-1; no definite D call. CDR1 and CDR2 from the germline V gene are SGHAT and FQNNGV. V gave up 1 base and J gave up 2 bases, with 6 bases separating them. The CDR3 extends over 14 amino acids. In nucleotides, the CDR3 is TGTGCCAGCAGCTTAGCCAGTACCTACAATGAGCAGTTCTTC. Translating it yields CASSLASTYNEQFF.

The chain is built from TRBV28 and TRBJ1-5, with TRBD1 as a possible D gene (6 bases). Trimming shortened V by 5 bases and J by 6 bases, and 17 bases separated the two germline ends. The germline gives CDR1 MDHEN, CDR2 SYDVKM. The CDR3 runs 15 residues. The CDR3 nucleotides read TGTGCCAGCAGTCGGTACAGGGATGGGGGTCAGCCCCAGCATTTT. It codes for CASSRYRDGGQPQHF.

This rearrangement joins TRBV7-9 to TRBJ2-3; D is unresolved. CDR1 SEHNR and CDR2 FQNEAQ come from the germline V gene (reference sequence). There are 12 residues in the CDR3. V gave up 4 bases and J gave up 4 bases, with 6 bases separating them. The CDR3, as DNA: TGTGCCAGCAGCTCGAACTCAGATACGCAGTATTTT. This encodes CASSSNSDTQYF.

V gene TRBV27 combines with J gene TRBJ1-2; 8 bases are a match to TRBD1. CDR1 and CDR2 from the germline V gene are MNHEY and SMNVEV (reference sequence). V lost 6 bases to trimming and J lost 7 bases; unmatched junction nucleotides: 16. The CDR3 extends over 16 amino acids. CDR3 in amino acids: CASRPSRGLLSGGYTF. The DNA for the CDR3 is TGTGCCAGCAGGCCAAGCAGGGGGCTATTATCGGGTGGCTACACCTTC.

CDR3 loop: CASSPGQGSPRISGNTIYF. Written as DNA, the CDR3 is TGCGCCAGCAGCCCCGGACAGGGCTCTCCTCGAATCTCTGGAAACACCATATATTTT. The gene calls are TRBV4-1 and TRBJ1-3, with 8 bases fitting TRBD1. Germline V gene sequence: CDR1 MGHRA, CDR2 YSYEKL. The junction had 14 bases not matched to a gene; V was cut back by 4 bases and J by 0 bases. The CDR3 extends over 19 amino acids.

The CDR3 nucleotides are TGTGCCAGCAGCGCGGGACGGGAATATGGCTACACCTTC. Residues: CASSAGREYGYTF. This rearrangement joins TRBV7-3 to TRBJ1-2; TRBD1 might be the D (5 bases). The CDR3 runs to 13 residues. V lost 5 bases to trimming and J lost 5 bases, with 12 bases between them. Germline values: CDR1 SGHTA, CDR2 FQGTGA.

The genes are TRBV30 and TRBJ1-3; D ambiguous. The CDR3 is 11 amino acids. V was clipped by 2 bases and J by 4 bases, with 3 bases between them. Germline assignment: CDR1 GTSNPN and CDR2 SVGIG (reference sequence). The CDR3 nucleotides are TGTGCCTGGAGTCCGGGAAACACCATATATTTT. Protein product: CAWSPGNTIYF. The full variable domain, in which reference TRBV30 and TRBJ1-3 provide the parts outside the CDR3, is SQTIHQWPATLVQPVGSPLSLECTVEGTSNPNLYWYRQAAGRGLQLLFYSVGIGQISSEVPQNLSASRPQDRQFILSSKKLLLSDSGFYLCAWSPGNTIYFGEGSWLTVV.

Regarding this clone: Other DNA sequences within the sample encode an identical CDR3. The gene calls are TRBV28 and TRBJ1-5, with 9 nucleotides matching TRBD1. Germline CDR1 MDHEN, CDR2 SYDVKM. This CDR3 spans 14 amino acids. J lost 7 bases, V lost 5 bases, and 6 bases had no gene match. In nucleotides, the CDR3 is TGTGCCAGCAGTCGGACAGGGGTGAGGCAGCCCCAGCATTTT. Translation gives CASSRTGVRQPQHF.

V and J are TRBV6-5 and TRBJ2-7; D uncertain. The germline gives CDR1 MNHEY, CDR2 SVGAGI. The CDR3 consists of 16 residues. V gave up 2 bases and J gave up 0 bases, with 14 bases separating them. Here the CDR3 reads CASSYGLGTSSYEQYF. The CDR3 nucleotides are TGTGCCAGCAGTTACGGCCTGGGCACGAGCTCCTACGAGCAGTACTTC.

The chain joins TRBV15 to TRBJ1-6; D possibly corresponds to TRBD1 (6 bases). In germline, CDR1 is LNHNV, CDR2 YYDKDF (reference sequence). The CDR3 has 17 amino acids. The ends were cut back, 4 bases at V and 0 bases at J, with 13 bases in the middle. CDR3 nucleotide sequence: TGTGCCACCAGCATCGACAGGTTAAGCTCCTATAATTCACCCCTCCACTTT. It translates to CATSIDRLSSYNSPLHF.

V is TRBV11-3 and J is TRBJ2-7, with D unresolved. The V gene lost 5 bases and the J gene lost 2 bases, with 10 bases spanning the gap. From germline, CDR1 is SGHNT and CDR2 YENEEA. The CDR3 is 13 amino acids. CDR3 protein: CASSPGLPYEQYF. The CDR3 DNA reads TGTGCCAGCAGCCCCGGTCTGCCCTACGAGCAGTACTTC.